Included here is one T cell receptor (beta chain) sequence, with context. Its antigen is not identified. These data are taken from a study of cytomegalovirus exposure and HLA in healthy donors. General study findings and limits: A further, later analysis showed that HLA-associated TCR beta chains (compared with equally common others) were more clonally expanded. Productive rates of about 90% or about 30% were seen for most TCR beta V segments in an earlier analysis. TCR beta chains numbering more than 150 were designated cytomegalovirus-associated.

PCR primers comprised 60 Vbeta and 13 Jbeta primers. Sequenced by immunoSEQ multiplex PCR; TCRdb stores in-frame clones only, minus some. The sample lists 150,000 or so clones; 60% to 85% were seen once. The CDR3 extends over 14 amino acids. V shed 6 bases, J shed 8 bases, and the junction held 12 bases outside the gene matches. Germline V gene sequence: CDR1 MDHEN, CDR2 SYDVKM. This clonotype was obtained from a man aged 40-55 years in good health and CMV-seropositive. What was sequenced was PBMCs. The chain is built from TRBV28 and TRBJ1-2, with 7 nucleotides matching TRBD1. DNA of the CDR3: TGTGCCAGCAGGCCCTCCGGACAGGCGTACGGCTACACCTTC. It yields the protein CASRPSGQAYGYTF.